These 32 T cell receptor beta chains originate from one sample sequenced in a study of T-cell memory formation after mild COVID-19. TCRdb ran MiXCR on the 5' RACE reads and lists one entry per CDR3 protein. The table shows around 300,000 distinct CDR3 sequences, with roughly 13% occurring only once. What was sequenced was PBMCs or a T cell subset sorted from them (not recorded which). The source is a man in his late teens or twenties who had mild COVID-19 (a few samples of this study predate the infection). Cell type and time point are not known.

As regards this clonotype: One junction end disagrees with the germline gene, perhaps due to a read error. The chain links TRBV6-1 to TRBJ2-2; perhaps TRBD1 as D (6 bases). CDR1 MNHNS and CDR2 SASEGT come from the germline V gene. The length of the CDR3 is 14 residues. As DNA, the CDR3 is TGTGCCAACAGTCGGACAGTTAACGACGGGGAGCTGTTTTTT. Protein: CANSRTVNDGELFF.

This sequence joins TRBV3-1 and TRBJ1-5; D gene uncertain. Germline loops: CDR1 LGHDT, CDR2 YNNKEL (reference sequence). The germline V and J ends were trimmed by 4 bases and 6 bases, with 10 bases remaining between them. CDR3 size: 13 residues. CDR3 residues: CASSLSIAQPQHF. In DNA form, the CDR3 reads TGTGCCAGCAGCCTGTCAATAGCTCAGCCCCAGCATTTT.

This chain connects TRBV4-2 to TRBJ2-2; 10 bases are a match to TRBD2. The CDR3 consists of 16 residues. The junction had 8 bases not matched to a gene; V was cut back by 3 bases and J by 7 bases. Germline CDR1 and CDR2: LGHNA and YNFKEQ. Here the CDR3 reads CASSHPGTSEGGELFF. DNA for the CDR3: TGTGCCAGCAGCCACCCCGGGACTAGCGAGGGCGGGGAGCTGTTTTTT.

This clonotype was picked up many times. The CDR3 spells CASRWEVATGELFF. The CDR3 nucleotides are TGTGCCAGCCGGTGGGAGGTGGCCACCGGGGAGCTGTTTTTT. V usage is TRBV5-5 and J usage is TRBJ2-2; possible D gene TRBD2, 6 bases. The CDR3 runs 14 residues. Trimming cost V 7 bases and J 4 bases, with 14 bases left between them. CDR1 and CDR2 (germline): SGHKS, YYEKEE (reference sequence). Drawing the rest from reference TRBV5-5 and TRBJ2-2, the complete variable domain is DAGVTQSPTHLIKTRGQQVTLRCSPISGHKSVSWYQQVLGQGPQFIFQYYEKEERGRGNFPDRFSARQFPNYSSELNVNALLLGDSALYLCASRWEVATGELFFGEGSRLTVL.

This sequence joins TRBV7-8 and TRBJ1-6, with 9 bases lining up with TRBD1. With 1 base clipped from V and 10 bases from J, the junction kept 5 bases outside the gene matches. Germline V CDR1 and CDR2: SGHVS, FQNEAQ. There are 15 residues in the CDR3. The CDR3 nucleotides are TGTGCCAGCAGCTTAGAGGGACAGGGTTACTCACCCCTCCACTTT. This sequence encodes CASSLEGQGYSPLHF.

Only a few counts were recorded for this clonotype. The gene calls are TRBV5-1 and TRBJ2-2, with D perhaps TRBD2 (5 bases). CDR1 and CDR2 from the germline V gene are SGHRS and YFSETQ. This CDR3 comprises 12 residues. V was trimmed by 7 bases and J by 5 bases, leaving 9 bases between them. DNA for the CDR3: TGCGCCAGCGCAGGCGGGACCGGGGAGCTGTTTTTT. It translates to CASAGGTGELFF.

This clonotype was seen many times. J is TRBJ2-5 and V is TRBV5-1; TRBD2 matches at 13 bases. With 4 bases clipped from V and 4 bases from J, the junction kept 10 bases outside the gene matches. The CDR3 is 17 amino acids. Germline V gives CDR1 SGHRS, CDR2 YFSETQ. The CDR3 DNA follows: TGCGCCAGCAGCCGAGGACAGGGACTAGCGGGGTTAGAGACCCAGTACTTC. Translated: CASSRGQGLAGLETQYF.

The chain couples TRBV15 to TRBJ1-4; D gene uncertain. The germline V gene encodes CDR1 LNHNV and CDR2 YYDKDF (reference sequence). The CDR3 has 12 amino acids. Deletions cut 2 bases from V and 7 bases from J, with 5 bases between. The CDR3 protein is CATSRTAEKLFF. CDR3 coding DNA: TGTGCCACCAGCAGAACGGCTGAAAAACTGTTTTTT.

This clonotype was detected a few times. The gene calls are TRBV12-3 or TRBV12-4 and TRBJ2-1; possible D gene TRBD2, 5 bases. This CDR3 region has 15 residues. The V end lost 2 bases, the J end lost 0 bases, and 8 bases lay between the germline ends. In DNA form, the CDR3 reads TGTGCCAGCAGTTTATCTAGCTTCTCCTACAATGAGCAGTTCTTC. This sequence encodes CASSLSSFSYNEQFF.

This clonotype was seen only a few times. The chain links TRBV5-1 to TRBJ2-7, with D possibly TRBD1 on 6 matching bases. This CDR3 has 13 amino acids. Trimming removed 4 bases at V and 9 bases at J, with 17 bases between. CDR1 is SGHRS and CDR2 is YFSETQ in the germline V gene. The CDR3 bases are TGCGCCAGCAGCGGGACGACAGGACCTCGGCAGTACTTC. It encodes CASSGTTGPRQYF.

The chain combines TRBV4-3 with TRBJ2-7; unclear D gene. CDR3 length: 16 amino acids. Looked up from germline, CDR1 is LGHNA and CDR2 is YSLEER. The V and J ends lost 1 base and 2 bases respectively, with 15 bases between them. CDR3 sequence: CASSQAMAGLPYEQYF. The CDR3 DNA reads TGCGCCAGCAGCCAAGCAATGGCAGGCCTTCCCTACGAGCAGTACTTC.

This clonotype has a count of ten or more. The rearrangement links TRBV5-5 to TRBJ2-5, with unresolved D. The V end lost 2 bases, the J end lost 2 bases, and 7 bases lay between the germline ends. Looked up from germline, CDR1 is SGHKS and CDR2 is YYEKEE (reference sequence). This CDR3 is built from 13 residues. The CDR3 DNA is TGTGCCAGCAGCTTATACGGACAAGAGACCCAGTACTTC. Translating it yields CASSLYGQETQYF.

This clonotype has just a few counts. This chain uses TRBV5-5 with TRBJ2-1; 12 bases fit TRBD2. CDR3 length: 18 residues. V was clipped by 4 bases and J by 0 bases; unmatched bases: 8. Per the germline V gene, CDR1 is SGHKS and CDR2 is YYEKEE (reference sequence). CDR3 amino acids: CASSRTSGGPSSYNEQFF. For the CDR3, the DNA is TGTGCCAGCAGCCGTACTAGCGGGGGGCCTTCCTCCTACAATGAGCAGTTCTTC.

This clonotype was observed a few times. The chain carries TRBV7-2 and TRBJ2-7; TRBD2 might be the D (6 bases). Deletions cut 4 bases from V and 7 bases from J, with 14 bases between. CDR1 and CDR2 from the germline V gene are SGHTA and FQGNSA. The CDR3 is 13 amino acids. The CDR3 spells CASSSYAGREQYF. CDR3 DNA: TGTGCCAGCAGCTCGTACGCAGGGAGGGAGCAGTACTTC.

The chain carries TRBV4-2 and TRBJ1-1; D may be TRBD1 (6 bases). Trimming took off 1 base at V and 1 base at J, with 13 bases between the two ends. CDR1 LGHNA and CDR2 YNFKEQ come from the germline V gene. This CDR3 contains 16 residues. CDR3 bases: TGTGCCAGCAGCCAAGCCTTACAGGGATCGAACACTGAAGCTTTCTTT. It encodes CASSQALQGSNTEAFF.

The chain combines TRBV3-1 with TRBJ2-1, with TRBD2 matching 8 bases. CDR1 is LGHDT and CDR2 is YNNKEL in the germline V gene (reference sequence). Trimming cost V 0 bases and J 2 bases; bases outside gene matches: 0. This CDR3 has 15 residues. The CDR3 loop is CASSQDGGAYNEQFF. DNA for the CDR3: TGTGCCAGCAGCCAAGACGGGGGGGCCTACAATGAGCAGTTCTTC.

The chain uses TRBV19 and TRBJ2-7; possible D gene TRBD2, 5 bases. The CDR3 is 15 amino acids. In germline, CDR1 is LNHDA, CDR2 SQIVND (reference sequence). V was cut by 7 bases and J by 0 bases, with 16 bases left in between. The CDR3 sequence: CASTPVAGSSYEQYF. The CDR3 nucleotides are TGTGCCAGTACCCCAGTGGCGGGTAGCTCCTACGAGCAGTACTTC. Using reference TRBV19 and TRBJ2-7 for the parts outside the CDR3, the full variable domain is DGGITQSPKYLFRKEGQNVTLSCEQNLNHDAMYWYRQDPGQGLRLIYYSQIVNDFQKGDIAEGYSVSREKKESFPLTVTSAQKNPTAFYLCASTPVAGSSYEQYFGPGTRLTVT.

Worth noting for this clonotype: A much larger clone differs from this one at a single base, so this may be a read error. This chain uses TRBV7-2 with TRBJ2-3; weak D call: TRBD1 (6 bases). The DNA end favors TRBJ1-5, so the J call may be wrong. In germline, CDR1 is SGHTA, CDR2 FQGNSA. This CDR3 region has 12 residues. DNA for the CDR3: TGTGCCAGCAGCCCAGAGGGGGATACGCAGCATTTT. Protein: CASSPEGDTQHF.

The genes are TRBV7-9 and TRBJ1-1; D possibly corresponds to TRBD1 (6 bases). The V gene lost 6 bases and the J gene lost 5 bases, with 16 bases spanning the gap. Germline-derived CDR1 and CDR2 are SEHNR and FQNEAQ (reference sequence). The CDR3 consists of 14 residues. Written as DNA, the CDR3 is TGTGCCAGCAGTCCCACAGGGAAACGGACTGAAGCTTTCTTT. This translates into CASSPTGKRTEAFF.

Only a few counts were recorded for this clonotype. This rearrangement joins TRBV19 to TRBJ2-7, with D perhaps TRBD1 (6 bases). The germline CDR1 and CDR2 sequences are LNHDA and SQIVND (reference sequence). This CDR3 has 19 amino acids. The V and J ends lost 5 bases and 2 bases respectively, with 28 bases between them. The CDR3 protein is CASSHPAAVFGRGAYEQYF. CDR3 nucleotides: TGTGCCAGTAGTCACCCCGCCGCGGTGTTCGGCAGGGGCGCCTACGAGCAGTACTTC.

The chain has TRBV20-1 and TRBJ2-5, with D possibly TRBD1 on 5 matching bases. The CDR3 extends over 12 amino acids. Germline V gene data show CDR1 as DFQATT and CDR2 as SNEGSKA (reference sequence). V lost 5 bases to trimming and J lost 0 bases, with 7 bases between them. The CDR3 loop reads CSAYRNQETQYF. CDR3 nucleotide sequence: TGCAGTGCTTACAGGAACCAAGAGACCCAGTACTTC.

This clonotype was counted many times. The chain couples TRBV4-1 to TRBJ1-6, with 10 bases that match TRBD1. CDR1 and CDR2 (germline): MGHRA, YSYEKL. V shed 0 bases, J shed 7 bases, and the junction held 15 bases outside the gene matches. The CDR3 runs to 20 residues. The CDR3 DNA reads as TGCGCCAGCAGCCAAGAGGGCGGGACAGGGGTCCGCGGTGTAAATTCACCCCTCCACTTT. Its protein is CASSQEGGTGVRGVNSPLHF.

The V call is TRBV7-8, the J call TRBJ2-1, with D perhaps given as TRBD1 or TRBD2 (6 bases each). The CDR3 is made up of 12 amino acids. In germline, CDR1 is SGHVS, CDR2 FQNEAQ. With 8 bases removed from V and 7 bases from J, the gap between germline ends came to 12 bases. CDR3 loop: CASRGPQNEQFF. Written as DNA, the CDR3 is TGTGCCAGCCGGGGGCCCCAAAATGAGCAGTTCTTC. Supplemented by reference TRBV7-8 and TRBJ2-1, the full variable domain reads GAGVSQSPRYKVAKRGQDVALRCDPISGHVSLFWYQQALGQGPEFLTYFQNEAQLDKSGLPSDRFFAERPEGSVSTLKIQRTQQEDSAVYLCASRGPQNEQFFGPGTRLTVL.

The gene calls are TRBV7-2 and TRBJ1-4; 7 nucleotides agree with TRBD1. CDR1 and CDR2 from the germline V gene are SGHTA and FQGNSA. The CDR3 extends over 16 amino acids. J lost 5 bases, V lost 2 bases, and 8 bases had no gene match. The CDR3 loop reads CASSLPRQGTNEKLFF. CDR3 bases: TGTGCCAGCAGCTTACCTCGACAGGGCACCAATGAAAAACTGTTTTTT.

There are a few counts of this clonotype. V and J are TRBV28 and TRBJ1-1, with D possibly matching TRBD1 (5 bases). V dropped 10 bases and J dropped 2 bases, with 14 bases sitting between them. Germline assignment: CDR1 MDHEN and CDR2 SYDVKM. The length of the CDR3 is 13 residues. CDR3: CAIKGRANTEAFF. CDR3 DNA sequence: TGTGCCATTAAGGGGCGTGCAAACACTGAAGCTTTCTTT.

This clonotype was observed a few times. The chain employs TRBV29-1 and TRBJ2-7, with 9 nucleotides matching TRBD1. Germline CDR1 and CDR2: SQVTM and ANQGSEA. V lost 6 bases and J lost 6; bases outside the gene matches: 12. CDR3 length equals 14 residues. CDR3 sequence (DNA): TGCAGCGTCGAACAACAGGGGGCAGACGGCGAGCAGTACTTC. The encoded protein is CSVEQQGADGEQYF.

This clonotype was seen a few times. V usage is TRBV28 and J usage is TRBJ1-2; TRBD1 is a possible D gene (5 bases). Germline V gives CDR1 MDHEN, CDR2 SYDVKM. The CDR3 runs to 13 residues. The ends were cut back, 11 bases at V and 0 bases at J, with 13 bases in the middle. The CDR3, as DNA: TGTGCCCAAAGGGACCCTTCTAACTATGGCTACACCTTC. Translated: CAQRDPSNYGYTF.

This clonotype turned up a few times. The chain carries TRBV6-2 or TRBV6-3 and TRBJ2-1; 14 nucleotides match TRBD2. CDR3 size: 16 residues. Germline V lookup: CDR1 MNHEY, CDR2 SVGEGT. Losses at the gene ends were 6 bases for V and 5 bases for J; bases not matched to a gene: 6. CDR3 amino acids: CASSRRGLAGDNEQFF. The CDR3 DNA is TGTGCCAGCAGCCGGAGGGGACTAGCGGGGGACAATGAGCAGTTCTTC.

V and J are TRBV4-1 and TRBJ2-5, with 7 bases identical to TRBD2. This CDR3 is 11 amino acids long. V was pared by 3 bases and J by 9 bases, with 1 base of the junction left unmatched. Per germline, CDR1 MGHRA and CDR2 YSYEKL. Written as DNA, the CDR3 is TGCGCCAGCAGCCAGGCGGGGGCCCAGTACTTC. Its protein is CASSQAGAQYF.

The chain joins TRBV6-5 to TRBJ2-7; possibly TRBD1 or TRBD2 for D (6 bases each). The CDR3 has 13 residues. Germline CDR1 MNHEY, CDR2 SVGAGI. Trimming shortened V by 7 bases and J by 4 bases, and 14 bases separated the two germline ends. The CDR3 reads CASKGTGTYEQYF. The DNA for the CDR3 is TGTGCCAGCAAAGGAACAGGGACTTACGAGCAGTACTTC.

This clonotype was detected a few times. This chain joins TRBV6-6 and TRBJ2-5; D may be TRBD1 (7 bases). The CDR3 length is 16 residues. Germline CDR1 MNHNY, CDR2 SVGAGI (reference sequence). The germline V and J ends were trimmed by 5 bases and 5 bases, with 21 bases remaining between them. DNA for the CDR3: TGTGCCAGCAGTAACCTTGACAGGGACTTCCAGGAGACCCAGTACTTC. This codes for CASSNLDRDFQETQYF.

This clonotype came up a few times. Germline and junction disagree at one end, which may indicate a read error. The chain uses TRBV4-3 and TRBJ1-2; TRBD1 might be the D (5 bases). This CDR3 comprises 13 residues. Germline V gene sequence: CDR1 LGHNA, CDR2 YSLEER. The CDR3 here is CASSHAGGRPSSF. Here the CDR3 DNA reads TGCGCCAGCAGCCATGCGGGGGGACGGCCGTCATCTTTC.